These 29 T cell receptor beta chains came from one sample sequenced in a study of T cell repertoires in cytomegalovirus infection. Using its own MiXCR run on the reads, TCRdb lists one record per CDR3 protein. The sample has about 680,000 distinct CDR3 sequences, 20% to 25% seen once. Sequenced: CD8+ T cells from PBMCs. The receptors were sampled from a human donor in good health (CMV status not recorded). Some clones in this sample may be carry-over from other donors' samples.

This clonotype was counted only a few times. The chain couples TRBV20-1 to TRBJ2-1, with TRBD1 matching 9 bases. Trimming took 4 bases from V and 0 from J; bases not matched to a gene: 4. The germline gives CDR1 DFQATT, CDR2 SNEGSKA (reference sequence). The CDR3 covers 15 residues. The DNA of the CDR3 is TGCAGTGCTAAAGTGACAGGGGGCTCCTACAATGAGCAGTTCTTC. Translating it yields CSAKVTGGSYNEQFF.

This clonotype showed up just a few times. The rearrangement links TRBV28 to TRBJ2-1; 14 bases agree with TRBD2. The CDR3 has 16 residues. The trim removed 5 bases at V and 6 bases at J, leaving 6 bases unmatched. Germline V gives CDR1 MDHEN, CDR2 SYDVKM. CDR3 bases: TGTGCCAGCAGTCGTCCGGGACTAGCGGGGGTCAATGAGCAGTTCTTC. Protein sequence: CASSRPGLAGVNEQFF.

This chain connects TRBV6-1 to TRBJ2-5; TRBD2 is a possible D gene (7 bases). The V end was cut by 5 bases, the J end by 9 bases, with 16 bases between. This CDR3 has 13 amino acids. Germline V gives CDR1 MNHNS, CDR2 SASEGT. The CDR3 DNA follows: TGTGCCAGCAGTTACGGGGGGCTGGAGGCCCAGTACTTC. Its translation: CASSYGGLEAQYF.

The gene calls are TRBV27 and TRBJ2-1, with D perhaps matching TRBD2 (6 bases). The CDR3 contains 15 residues. Trimming took off 1 base at V and 5 bases at J, with 12 bases between the two ends. Germline V gene sequence: CDR1 MNHEY, CDR2 SMNVEV (reference sequence). DNA for the CDR3: TGTGCCAGCAGTTTATTTTTCGGGACTCACAATGAGCAGTTCTTC. Protein sequence: CASSLFFGTHNEQFF.

The rearrangement links TRBV27 to TRBJ2-1; 8 bases fit TRBD2. CDR3 length: 15 amino acids. J gave up 6 bases and V 5 bases, and 9 bases lay outside the gene matches. CDR1 is MNHEY and CDR2 is SMNVEV in the germline V gene (reference sequence). CDR3 nucleotide sequence: TGTGCCAGCAGTCTACCGGGACTAGACTTCAATGAGCAGTTCTTC. Amino acid sequence: CASSLPGLDFNEQFF.

The V gene is TRBV11-3, the J gene TRBJ2-6, with 11 bases identical to TRBD1. The CDR3 runs to 18 residues. Germline V lookup: CDR1 SGHNT, CDR2 YENEEA. With 5 bases clipped from V and 1 base from J, the junction kept 7 bases outside the gene matches. The CDR3 here is CASSPRTGGLSGANVLTF. CDR3 nucleotide sequence: TGTGCCAGCAGCCCCCGGACAGGGGGCTTGTCTGGGGCCAACGTCCTGACTTTC.

This clonotype was recorded a few times. J is TRBJ1-3 and V is TRBV2; 7 bases line up with TRBD1. V trimming: 10 bases; J trimming: 2 bases; junction bases outside the gene matches: 2. CDR1 SNHLY and CDR2 FYNNEI come from the germline V gene. This CDR3 has 12 amino acids. The CDR3 sequence is CAKTGPGNTIYF. The CDR3 DNA reads as TGTGCCAAGACAGGGCCTGGAAACACCATATATTTT.

The gene calls are TRBV29-1 and TRBJ2-7; D may be TRBD1 (6 bases). V lost 3 bases and J lost 3, with 9 bases in between. The V gene's germline CDR1 is SQVTM and CDR2 ANQGSEA. The length of the CDR3 is 12 residues. The chain's CDR3 is CSVEIQGYEQYF. The DNA for the CDR3 is TGCAGCGTTGAGATACAGGGCTACGAGCAGTACTTC.

This clonotype was counted a few times. The chain joins TRBV25-1 to TRBJ2-7; 7 bases are shared with TRBD1. This CDR3 is built from 13 residues. The V gene's germline CDR1 is MGHDK and CDR2 SYGVNS. V shed 4 bases, J shed 5 bases, and the junction held 5 bases outside the gene matches. CDR3 sequence: CASSVAQGHEQYF. The CDR3 region has the DNA TGTGCCAGCAGTGTCGCACAGGGGCACGAGCAGTACTTC.

This clonotype was seen repeatedly, ten times or more. The rearrangement joins TRBV6-6 to TRBJ1-5; the D gene is possibly TRBD1 (5 bases). The CDR3 is made up of 17 amino acids. V was clipped by 6 bases and J by 2 bases, with 20 bases between them. The germline gives CDR1 MNHNY, CDR2 SVGAGI (reference sequence). The CDR3 sequence: CASRHDSYTVGNQPQHF. The CDR3 region has the DNA TGTGCCAGCAGACACGACAGCTATACGGTAGGCAATCAGCCCCAGCATTTT.

This clonotype was recorded at least ten times. This chain links TRBV7-2 with TRBJ2-5; 7 bases are a match to TRBD2. The germline CDR1 and CDR2 sequences are SGHTA and FQGNSA. Trimming removed 4 bases from V and 4 bases from J; junction bases left unmatched: 9. The CDR3 is 15 residues long. The CDR3 sequence is CASSSPAGLLETQYF. The CDR3 DNA follows: TGTGCCAGCAGCTCCCCAGCGGGGTTATTAGAGACCCAGTACTTC.

This clonotype was counted at least ten times. The chain combines TRBV7-3 with TRBJ1-1, with D unclear. The germline V and J ends were trimmed by 4 bases and 1 base, with 7 bases remaining between them. The germline V gene encodes CDR1 SGHTA and CDR2 FQGTGA. The CDR3 is 13 residues long. The CDR3 DNA reads as TGTGCCAGCAGCTCGTCGTCGAACACTGAAGCTTTCTTT. Translating it yields CASSSSSNTEAFF.

The chain links TRBV12-3 or TRBV12-4 to TRBJ2-3; D possibly corresponds to TRBD2 (7 bases). This CDR3 contains 15 residues. V was pared by 3 bases and J by 2 bases, with 12 bases between. The CDR3 loop is CASSLAGAPTDTQYF. CDR3 bases: TGTGCCAGCAGTTTGGCGGGGGCCCCCACAGATACGCAGTATTTT.

The J gene is TRBJ2-7, the V gene TRBV29-1; 9 nucleotides agree with TRBD1. The length of the CDR3 is 14 residues. Germline V lookup: CDR1 SQVTM, CDR2 ANQGSEA. The ends lost 4 bases at V and 0 bases at J; junction bases unmatched: 4. The CDR3 sequence: CSVAGTGFSYEQYF. The CDR3 DNA follows: TGCAGCGTTGCCGGGACAGGGTTCTCCTACGAGCAGTACTTC.

This clonotype was counted at least ten times. This chain connects TRBV12-3 or TRBV12-4 to TRBJ2-5; 8 bases map to TRBD1. The V and J ends lost 5 bases and 4 bases, in that order; junction bases with no gene match: 9. The CDR3 length is 15 residues. The CDR3 loop reads CASSPPDRGGETQYF. The CDR3 nucleotides are TGTGCCAGCAGTCCACCAGACAGGGGTGGAGAGACCCAGTACTTC.

Details on this clonotype: One end of the junction varies from germline; a read error may be responsible. The rearrangement joins TRBV7-6 to TRBJ2-5, with D unresolved. The CDR3 loop spans 14 amino acids. Per germline, CDR1 SGHVS and CDR2 FNYEAQ. The CDR3 coding sequence is TGTGTCAGCAGCTTAGTTACTACTCAAGAGACCCAGTACTTC. Translating it yields CVSSLVTTQETQYF. Together with reference TRBV7-6 and TRBJ2-5, the CDR3 gives the full variable domain: GAGVSQSPRYKVTKRGQDVALRCDPISGHVSLYWYRQALGQGPEFLTYFNYEAQQDKSGLPNDRFSAERPEGSISTLTIQRTEQRDSAMYRCVSSLVTTQETQYFGPGTRLLVL.

This clonotype was seen a handful of times. The chain is built from TRBV2 and TRBJ2-7; TRBD1 matches 8 bases. There are 18 residues in the CDR3. Germline CDR1 is SNHLY and CDR2 is FYNNEI. The V and J ends lost 2 bases and 5 bases, in that order; junction bases with no gene match: 17. As DNA, the CDR3 is TGTGCCAGCAGTGAATTGGTCGAAGGGTGGGGACAGGAGGACGAGCAGTACTTC. It translates to CASSELVEGWGQEDEQYF.

This clonotype has a handful of counts. V usage is TRBV20-1 and J usage is TRBJ2-1; 9 positions match TRBD2. From germline, CDR1 is DFQATT and CDR2 SNEGSKA (reference sequence). This CDR3 spans 16 amino acids. V was clipped by 2 bases and J by 0 bases; unmatched bases: 5. In DNA form, the CDR3 reads TGCAGTGCTAGACCTAGCGGGGCTTACTCCTACAATGAGCAGTTCTTC. It codes for CSARPSGAYSYNEQFF.

CDR3 sequence (DNA): TGTGCCAGCAGCCTCGACAGGGGACGGAGGGAGCAGTACGTC. Translated: CASSLDRGRREQYV. The chain employs TRBV28 and TRBJ2-7; 8 bases align to TRBD1. This CDR3 has 14 amino acids. Looked up from germline, CDR1 is MDHEN and CDR2 is SYDVKM. J gave up 7 bases and V 6 bases, and 11 bases lay outside the gene matches.

This clonotype came up many times. The chain is built from TRBV7-9 and TRBJ2-5, with unresolved D. Germline V gene data show CDR1 as SEHNR and CDR2 as FQNEAQ (reference sequence). Trimming took 1 base from V and 5 from J, leaving 11 bases between them. This CDR3 contains 14 residues. The chain's CDR3 is CASSLGGLSETQYF. The CDR3 DNA sequence: TGTGCCAGCAGCTTAGGTGGCTTGTCCGAGACCCAGTACTTC.

This clonotype has a count of ten or more. The chain is built from TRBV2 and TRBJ2-7; the D gene could be TRBD1 or TRBD2 (5 bases each). Trimming stripped 7 bases from V and 0 bases from J, with 16 bases between. CDR3 length: 15 amino acids. From germline, CDR1 is SNHLY and CDR2 FYNNEI. The CDR3 region is CASTQGTDSSYEQYF. The CDR3 region has the DNA TGTGCCAGCACCCAAGGGACGGATTCCTCCTACGAGCAGTACTTC.

This clonotype was counted between two and nine times. This sequence joins TRBV29-1 and TRBJ2-5; 16 bases align to TRBD2. In germline, CDR1 is SQVTM, CDR2 ANQGSEA. This CDR3 is 16 amino acids long. V was clipped by 0 bases and J by 5 bases; unmatched bases: 3. This CDR3 reads CSVEEGLAGGRETQYF. In DNA form, the CDR3 reads TGCAGCGTTGAAGAGGGACTAGCGGGGGGGAGGGAGACCCAGTACTTC. Together with reference TRBV29-1 and TRBJ2-5, the CDR3 gives the full variable domain: SAVISQKPSRDICQRGTSLTIQCQVDSQVTMMFWYRQQPGQSLTLIATANQGSEATYESGFVIDKFPISRPNLTFSTLTVSNMSPEDSSIYLCSVEEGLAGGRETQYFGPGTRLLVL.

In this sample, this clonotype turned up a few times. V and J are TRBV28 and TRBJ1-4; D is ambiguous. The germline gives CDR1 MDHEN, CDR2 SYDVKM. The CDR3 loop spans 16 amino acids. The ends were cut back, 5 bases at V and 1 base at J, with 14 bases in the middle. CDR3 coding DNA: TGTGCCAGCAGTACCCCTTTGGCCTTAACTAATGAAAAACTGTTTTTT. Protein sequence: CASSTPLALTNEKLFF.

This clonotype was picked up a small number of times. The chain carries TRBV12-3 or TRBV12-4 and TRBJ2-7; TRBD2 is a possible D gene (6 bases). The CDR3 is made up of 15 amino acids. V was cut by 5 bases and J by 4 bases, with 18 bases left in between. Written as DNA, the CDR3 is TGTGCCAGCAGTGGGGGTAGTAAAGGGAGGTACGAGCAGTACTTC. As protein: CASSGGSKGRYEQYF.

The chain couples TRBV14 to TRBJ2-7; TRBD1 matches 8 bases. Germline V gives CDR1 SGHDN, CDR2 FVKESK. V gave up 4 bases and J gave up 2 bases; unmatched junction bases: 7. The CDR3 length is 15 residues. CDR3 bases: TGTGCCAGCAGCCGGGCGGGCAGGGGGCCCTACGAGCAGTACTTC. This encodes CASSRAGRGPYEQYF.

The chain carries TRBV28 and TRBJ1-5; D gene uncertain. Trimming cost V 3 bases and J 6 bases, with 18 bases left between them. Germline values: CDR1 MDHEN, CDR2 SYDVKM. The CDR3 length is 16 residues. The chain's CDR3 is CASSFPDEALSQPQHF. The CDR3 DNA follows: TGTGCCAGCAGTTTCCCAGACGAGGCCTTAAGTCAGCCCCAGCATTTT.

This rearrangement joins TRBV7-9 to TRBJ2-1; D gene uncertain. V was shortened by 5 bases and J by 2 bases, with 13 bases between the two germline ends. The CDR3 extends over 15 amino acids. The germline gives CDR1 SEHNR, CDR2 FQNEAQ (reference sequence). The CDR3 coding sequence is TGTGCCAGCAGCCTAGTTAGACCGACCTACAATGAGCAGTTCTTC. This sequence encodes CASSLVRPTYNEQFF.

The chain links TRBV13 to TRBJ2-7; 9 bases match TRBD1. Germline V gene lookup returns CDR1 PRHDT and CDR2 FYEKMQ (reference sequence). The CDR3 is 18 amino acids. Trimming removed 2 bases from V and 2 bases from J; junction bases left unmatched: 13. Written as DNA, the CDR3 is TGTGCCAGCAGCTTATCTTCCCCGGGACAGGGAGGGCCCTACGAGCAGTACGTC. This translates into CASSLSSPGQGGPYEQYV.

The rearrangement joins TRBV29-1 to TRBJ2-7; TRBD1 matches 8 bases. Per the germline V gene, CDR1 is SQVTM and CDR2 is ANQGSEA. The CDR3 sequence is 12 residues long. The junction had 3 bases not matched to a gene; V was cut back by 5 bases and J by 3 bases. CDR3 sequence (DNA): TGCAGCGTTAAAGGACAGGGCTACGAGCAGTACTTC. Its protein is CSVKGQGYEQYF.